This T cell receptor beta chain was obtained from a study of regulatory T cells in long-lasting Graves disease. Relying on iRepertoire HTBI primers and Arm-PCR of CDR3 regions, the team built TCR beta libraries. Authors' processing steps: Detected in the samples were some 68 TRBV and 14 to 15 TRBJ segments. Via MiXCR, TCRdb re-called the multiplex PCR reads, giving one row per CDR3 protein. The authors' filters were not applied to this entry. Here the sample spans hundreds of thousands of distinct CDR3 sequences, roughly 15% being singletons. The CDR3 runs to 14 residues. Germline V gene lookup returns CDR1 SNHLY and CDR2 FYNNEI. The V end was cut by 9 bases, the J end by 2 bases, with 16 bases between. Time point given: newly diagnosed GD, antithyroid drugs for less than 3 months. Isolated PBMC RNA provided the starting material for the TCR library. The diagnosis of Graves' disease used American Thyroid Association guidelines.

This clonotype was observed at least ten times. Another study also made use of these data, one on T cells in Graves' hyperthyroidism and ophthalmopathy. That investigation notes: Thyroid ultrasound and orbital computed tomography, with clinical symptoms and serum thyroxine and TRAb, informed diagnoses. Among thyroid clonotypes expanded above 0.001, most also appeared in blood.

The source is a woman in her thirties with Graves disease. The V call is TRBV2, the J call TRBJ1-2; D possibly corresponds to TRBD1 (5 bases). The material sequenced was peripheral blood mononuclear cells (PBMCs), taken at new diagnosis, from a patient treated with antithyroid drugs. CDR3 loop: CARGDPRRNYGYTF. The CDR3 DNA reads as TGTGCCAGGGGGGACCCGCGTCGGAACTATGGCTACACCTTC.